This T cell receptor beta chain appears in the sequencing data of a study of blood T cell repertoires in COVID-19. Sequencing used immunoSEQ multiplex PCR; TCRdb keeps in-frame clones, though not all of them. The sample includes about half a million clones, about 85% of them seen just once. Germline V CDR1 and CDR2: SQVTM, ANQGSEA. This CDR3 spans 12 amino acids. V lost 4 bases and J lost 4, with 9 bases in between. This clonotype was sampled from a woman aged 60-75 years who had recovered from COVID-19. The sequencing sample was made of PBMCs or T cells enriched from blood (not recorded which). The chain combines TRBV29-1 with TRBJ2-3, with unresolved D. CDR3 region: CSVVAGSDTQYF. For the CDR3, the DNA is TGCAGCGTTGTCGCCGGGTCAGATACGCAGTATTTT.